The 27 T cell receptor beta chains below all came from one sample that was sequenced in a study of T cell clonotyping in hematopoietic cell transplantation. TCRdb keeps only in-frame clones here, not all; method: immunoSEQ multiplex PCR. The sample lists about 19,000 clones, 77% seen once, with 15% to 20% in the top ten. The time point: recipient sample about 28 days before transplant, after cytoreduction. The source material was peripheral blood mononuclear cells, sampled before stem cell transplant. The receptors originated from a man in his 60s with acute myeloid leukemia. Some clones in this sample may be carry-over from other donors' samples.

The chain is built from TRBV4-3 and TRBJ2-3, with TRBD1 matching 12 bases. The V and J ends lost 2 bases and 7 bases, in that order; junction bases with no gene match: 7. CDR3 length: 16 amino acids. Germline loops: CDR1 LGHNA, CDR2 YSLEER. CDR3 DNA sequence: TGCGCCAGCAGCCAATATGGGACAGGGGGCGCAAATACGCAGTATTTT. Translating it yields CASSQYGTGGANTQYF.

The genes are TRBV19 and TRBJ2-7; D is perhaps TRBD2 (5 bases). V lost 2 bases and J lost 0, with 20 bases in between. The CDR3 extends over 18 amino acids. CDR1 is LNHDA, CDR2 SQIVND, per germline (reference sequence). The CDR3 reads CASSIQPLAQINSYEQYF. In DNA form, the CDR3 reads TGTGCCAGTAGTATACAACCCTTAGCGCAGATAAACTCCTACGAGCAGTACTTC.

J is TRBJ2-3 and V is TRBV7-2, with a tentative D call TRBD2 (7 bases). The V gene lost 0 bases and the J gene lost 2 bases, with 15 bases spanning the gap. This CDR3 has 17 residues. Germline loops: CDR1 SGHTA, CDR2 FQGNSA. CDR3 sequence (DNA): TGTGCCAGCAGCTTAGCGGTAGGGGGGGTCCTCACAGATACGCAGTATTTT. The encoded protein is CASSLAVGGVLTDTQYF.

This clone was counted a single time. This CDR3 reads CASSLEGFRGYTF. The CDR3 DNA follows: TGTGCCAGCAGCTTAGAGGGATTTCGTGGCTACACCTTC. The chain carries TRBV7-9 and TRBJ1-2; D call uncertain. Germline V gene sequence: CDR1 SEHNR, CDR2 FQNEAQ (reference sequence). Deletions cut 1 base from V and 7 bases from J, with 10 bases between. The CDR3 totals 13 residues. Full variable domain (remainder filled in from reference TRBV7-9 and TRBJ1-2): DTGVSQNPRHKITKRGQNVTFRCDPISEHNRLYWYRQTLGQGPEFLTYFQNEAQLEKSRLLSDRFSAERPKGSFSTLEIQRTEQGDSAMYLCASSLEGFRGYTFGSGTRLTVV.

The CDR3 nucleotides read TGTGCCAGCAGCCCCGGGACCTATAATTCACCCCTCCACTTT. The encoded protein is CASSPGTYNSPLHF. The chain is built from TRBV5-8 and TRBJ1-6; D gene unclear. Germline V CDR1 and CDR2: SGHTS, YDEGEE. The CDR3 is made up of 14 amino acids. The V gene lost 4 bases and the J gene lost 2 bases, with 7 bases spanning the gap.

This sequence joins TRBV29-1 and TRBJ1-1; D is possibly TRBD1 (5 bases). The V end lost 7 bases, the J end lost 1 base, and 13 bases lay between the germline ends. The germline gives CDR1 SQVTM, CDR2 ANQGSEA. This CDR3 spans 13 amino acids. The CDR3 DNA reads TGCAGCGCTTGGGGCGCGGGGAACACTGAAGCTTTCTTT. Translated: CSAWGAGNTEAFF.

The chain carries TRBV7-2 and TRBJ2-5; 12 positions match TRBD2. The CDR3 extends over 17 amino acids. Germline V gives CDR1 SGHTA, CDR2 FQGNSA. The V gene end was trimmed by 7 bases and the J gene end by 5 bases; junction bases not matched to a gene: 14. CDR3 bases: TGTGCCAGCACCCCATCTCTAGCGGGAGGGAGGGGGGAGACCCAGTACTTC. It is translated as CASTPSLAGGRGETQYF.

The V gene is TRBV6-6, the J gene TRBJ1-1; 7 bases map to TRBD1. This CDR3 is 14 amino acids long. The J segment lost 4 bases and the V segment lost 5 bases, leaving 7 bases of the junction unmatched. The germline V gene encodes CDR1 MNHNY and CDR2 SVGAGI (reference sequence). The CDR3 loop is CASSALRDSTEAFF. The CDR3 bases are TGTGCCAGCAGTGCTCTCCGGGACAGCACTGAAGCTTTCTTT.

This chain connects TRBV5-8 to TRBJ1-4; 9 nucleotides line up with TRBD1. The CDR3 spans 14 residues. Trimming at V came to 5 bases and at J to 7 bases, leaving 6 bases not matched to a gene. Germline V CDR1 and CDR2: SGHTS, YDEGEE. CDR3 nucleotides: TGTGCCAGCAGAATAACAGGGGGCGGTGAAAAACTGTTTTTT. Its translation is CASRITGGGEKLFF.

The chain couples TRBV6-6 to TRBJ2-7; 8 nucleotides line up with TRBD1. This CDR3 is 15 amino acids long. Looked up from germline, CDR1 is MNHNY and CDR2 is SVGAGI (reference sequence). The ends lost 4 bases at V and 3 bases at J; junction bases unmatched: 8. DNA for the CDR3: TGTGCCAGCAGTTTAGGACAGGGAAATATCTACGAGCAGTACTTC. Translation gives CASSLGQGNIYEQYF.

The CDR3 spells CASSPPRAAGVNEQFF. The CDR3 DNA reads TGTGCCAGCAGCCCCCCCCGGGCCGCCGGGGTTAATGAGCAGTTCTTC. The chain combines TRBV7-9 with TRBJ2-1, with D tentatively TRBD2 (5 bases). Trimming cost V 5 bases and J 7 bases, with 21 bases left between them. This CDR3 comprises 16 residues. In germline, CDR1 is SEHNR, CDR2 FQNEAQ (reference sequence).

CDR3 sequence (DNA): TGTGCCAGCAGCTTTGCAGGGGGCGGTGGCTACACCTTC. Translating gives CASSFAGGGGYTF. V and J are TRBV5-6 and TRBJ1-2, with 8 positions matching TRBD1. After removal of 2 bases from V and 7 bases from J, the junction contained 4 bases not matched to a gene. CDR3 length: 13 residues. Germline V lookup: CDR1 SGHDT, CDR2 YYEEEE.

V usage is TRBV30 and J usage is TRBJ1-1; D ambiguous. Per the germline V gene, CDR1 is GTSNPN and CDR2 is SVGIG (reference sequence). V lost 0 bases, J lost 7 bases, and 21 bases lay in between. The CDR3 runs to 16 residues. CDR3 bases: TGTGCCTGGAGTGTAAAGGGCAGAACGAACTGGAGTGAAGCTTTCTTT. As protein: CAWSVKGRTNWSEAFF.

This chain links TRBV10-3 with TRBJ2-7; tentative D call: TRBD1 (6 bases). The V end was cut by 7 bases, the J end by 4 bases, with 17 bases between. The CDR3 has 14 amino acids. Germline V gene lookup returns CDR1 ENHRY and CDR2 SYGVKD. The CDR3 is CAITRDTTSYEQYF. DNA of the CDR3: TGTGCCATCACTAGGGACACTACTTCATACGAGCAGTACTTC.

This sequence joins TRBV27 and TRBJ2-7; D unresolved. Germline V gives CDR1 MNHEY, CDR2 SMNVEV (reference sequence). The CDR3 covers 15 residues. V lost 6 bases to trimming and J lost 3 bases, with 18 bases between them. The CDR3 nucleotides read TGTGCCAGCAGCTCCCGATCGGTGAGAGGCTACGAGCAGTACTTC. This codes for CASSSRSVRGYEQYF.

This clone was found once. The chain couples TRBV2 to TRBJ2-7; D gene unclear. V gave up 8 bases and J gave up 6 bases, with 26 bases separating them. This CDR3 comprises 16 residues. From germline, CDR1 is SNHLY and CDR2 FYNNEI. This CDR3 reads CASSIGRGGESREQYF. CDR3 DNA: TGTGCCAGCTCTATCGGGCGAGGTGGAGAGTCACGCGAGCAGTACTTC.

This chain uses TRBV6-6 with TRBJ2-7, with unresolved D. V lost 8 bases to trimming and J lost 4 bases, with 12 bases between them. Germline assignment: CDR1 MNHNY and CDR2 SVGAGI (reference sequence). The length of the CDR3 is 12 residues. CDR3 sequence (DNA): TGTGCCAGCTCTACCAAGACTTACGAGCAGTACTTC. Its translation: CASSTKTYEQYF.

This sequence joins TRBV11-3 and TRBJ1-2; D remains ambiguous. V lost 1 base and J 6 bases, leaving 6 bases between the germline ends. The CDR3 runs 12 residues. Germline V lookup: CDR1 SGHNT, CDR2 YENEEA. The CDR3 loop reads CASSLGRNGYTF. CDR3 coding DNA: TGTGCCAGCAGCTTAGGAAGGAATGGCTACACCTTC.

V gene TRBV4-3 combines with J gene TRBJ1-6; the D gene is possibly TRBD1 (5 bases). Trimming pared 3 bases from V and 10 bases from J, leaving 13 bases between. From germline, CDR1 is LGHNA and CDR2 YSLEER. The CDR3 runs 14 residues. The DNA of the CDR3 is TGCGCCAGCAGCCAGAGGGGATTAGGCTCACCCCTCCACTTT. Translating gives CASSQRGLGSPLHF.

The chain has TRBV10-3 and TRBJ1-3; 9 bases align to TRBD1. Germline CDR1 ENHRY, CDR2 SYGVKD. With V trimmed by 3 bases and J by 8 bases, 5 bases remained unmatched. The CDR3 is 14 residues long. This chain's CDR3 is CAISERDRADTIYF. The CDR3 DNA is TGTGCCATCAGTGAAAGGGACAGGGCGGACACCATATATTTT.

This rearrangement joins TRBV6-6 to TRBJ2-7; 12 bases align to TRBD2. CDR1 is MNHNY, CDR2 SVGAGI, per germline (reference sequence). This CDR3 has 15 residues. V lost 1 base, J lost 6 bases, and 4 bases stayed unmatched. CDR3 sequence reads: CASSYLTSGSVEQYF. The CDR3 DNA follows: TGTGCCAGCAGTTACTTGACTAGCGGGAGCGTCGAGCAGTACTTC.

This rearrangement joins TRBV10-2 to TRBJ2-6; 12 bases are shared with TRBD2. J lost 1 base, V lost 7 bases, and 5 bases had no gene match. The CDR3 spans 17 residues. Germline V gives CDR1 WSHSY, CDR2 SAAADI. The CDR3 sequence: CASKGTSGLSGANVLTF. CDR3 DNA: TGCGCCAGCAAGGGGACTAGCGGGTTATCTGGGGCCAACGTCCTGACTTTC.

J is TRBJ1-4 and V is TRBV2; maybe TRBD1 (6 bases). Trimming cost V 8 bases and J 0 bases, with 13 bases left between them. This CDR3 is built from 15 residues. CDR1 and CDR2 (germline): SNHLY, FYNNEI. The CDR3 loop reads CASRPDSPTNEKLFF. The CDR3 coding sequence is TGTGCCAGCCGCCCGGACAGCCCAACTAATGAAAAACTGTTTTTT.

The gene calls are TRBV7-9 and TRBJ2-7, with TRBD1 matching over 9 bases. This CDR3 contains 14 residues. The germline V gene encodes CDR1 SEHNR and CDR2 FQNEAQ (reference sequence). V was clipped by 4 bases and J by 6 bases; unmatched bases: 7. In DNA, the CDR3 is TGTGCCAGCAGCTCACAGGGGGCGCCTCTCGAGCAGTACTTC. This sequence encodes CASSSQGAPLEQYF.

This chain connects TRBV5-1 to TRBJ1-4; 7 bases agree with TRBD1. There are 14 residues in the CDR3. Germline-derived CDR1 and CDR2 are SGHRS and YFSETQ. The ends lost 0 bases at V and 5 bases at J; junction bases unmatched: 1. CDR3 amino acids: CASSLGQGNEKLFF. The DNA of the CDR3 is TGCGCCAGCAGCTTGGGACAGGGAAATGAAAAACTGTTTTTT.

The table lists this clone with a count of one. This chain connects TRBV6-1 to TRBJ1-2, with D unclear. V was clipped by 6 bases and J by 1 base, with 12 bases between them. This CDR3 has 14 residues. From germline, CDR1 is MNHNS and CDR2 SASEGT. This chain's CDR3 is CASRPEVNNYGYTF. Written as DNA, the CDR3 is TGTGCCAGCAGGCCGGAGGTCAATAACTATGGCTACACCTTC.

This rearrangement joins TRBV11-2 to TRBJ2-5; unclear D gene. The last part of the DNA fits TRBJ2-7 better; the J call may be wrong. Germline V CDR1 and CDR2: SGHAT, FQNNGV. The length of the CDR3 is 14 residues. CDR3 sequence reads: CASSYTGTSYEQYF. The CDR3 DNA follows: TGTGCCAGCAGCTACACGGGCACATCCTACGAGCAGTACTTC.